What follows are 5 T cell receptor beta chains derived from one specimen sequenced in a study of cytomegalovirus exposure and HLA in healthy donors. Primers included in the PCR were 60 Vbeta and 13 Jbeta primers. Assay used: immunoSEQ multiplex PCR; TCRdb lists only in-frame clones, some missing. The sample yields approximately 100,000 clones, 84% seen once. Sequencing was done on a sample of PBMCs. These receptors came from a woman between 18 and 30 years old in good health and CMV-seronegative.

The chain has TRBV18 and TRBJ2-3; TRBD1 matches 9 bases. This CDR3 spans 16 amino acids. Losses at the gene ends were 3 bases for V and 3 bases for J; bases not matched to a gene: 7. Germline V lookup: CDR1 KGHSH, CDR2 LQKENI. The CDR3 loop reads CASSPNRGLRTDTQYF. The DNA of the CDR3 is TGTGCCAGCTCACCTAACAGGGGGCTTAGGACAGATACGCAGTATTTT.

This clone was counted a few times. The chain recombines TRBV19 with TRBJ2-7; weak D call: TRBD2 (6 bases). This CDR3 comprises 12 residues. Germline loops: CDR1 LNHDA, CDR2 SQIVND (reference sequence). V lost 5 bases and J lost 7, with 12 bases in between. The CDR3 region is CASSLGGREQYF. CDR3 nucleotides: TGTGCCAGTAGTCTGGGGGGTCGGGAGCAGTACTTC.

The CDR3 sequence: CASSFQGAVGYTF. As DNA, the CDR3 is TGTGCCAGCAGCTTTCAGGGGGCGGTAGGCTACACCTTC. The chain joins TRBV5-5 to TRBJ1-2, with TRBD1 matching over 8 bases. V lost 2 bases and J lost 8; bases outside the gene matches: 5. Germline loops: CDR1 SGHKS, CDR2 YYEKEE (reference sequence). This CDR3 region has 13 residues.

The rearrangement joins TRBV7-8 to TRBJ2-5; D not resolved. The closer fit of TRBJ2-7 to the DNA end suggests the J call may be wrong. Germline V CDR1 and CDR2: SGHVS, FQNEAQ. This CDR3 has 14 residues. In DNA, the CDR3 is TGTGCCAGCAGCTTAGCGTATCTCTCCTACGAGCAGTACTTC. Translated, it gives CASSLAYLSYEQYF.

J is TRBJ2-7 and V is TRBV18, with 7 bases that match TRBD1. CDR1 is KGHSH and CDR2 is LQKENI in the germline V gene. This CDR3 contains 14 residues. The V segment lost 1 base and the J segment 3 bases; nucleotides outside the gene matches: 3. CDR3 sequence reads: CASSPQGAYYEQYF. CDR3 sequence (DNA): TGTGCCAGCTCACCACAGGGGGCTTACTACGAGCAGTACTTC.